This T cell receptor (beta chain) is from a study of cytomegalovirus exposure and HLA in healthy donors. Whole-study results and caveats: Using the classifier, cytomegalovirus status was reportedly diagnosed with high specificity and sensitivity. Generally TCR sequences proved uncommon, though certain public TCRs appeared in numerous donors. The tendency of first-cohort TCR clusters to co-occur in the 90 to 150 validation repertoires was the finding of a later analysis.

This clone was seen just once. Its specificity is not known. Germline V gene lookup returns CDR1 SGHRS and CDR2 YFSETQ. V was trimmed by 7 bases and J by 4 bases, leaving 14 bases between them. This CDR3 comprises 14 residues. TCRdb keeps only in-frame clones here, not all; method: immunoSEQ multiplex PCR. The sample has around 74,000 clones; around four fifths are singletons. The material sequenced was PBMCs. This chain uses TRBV5-1 with TRBJ2-2; D perhaps matches TRBD2 (6 bases). The source of this sequence is a man aged 30 to 39 in good health and CMV-seronegative. This chain's CDR3 is CASSRLGGTGELFF. In DNA form, the CDR3 reads TGCGCCAGCTCTCGTTTGGGGGGCACCGGGGAGCTGTTTTTT.